The 29 T cell receptor beta chains listed next were all sequenced from one sample in a study of molecular identifiers for immune sequencing clone quantification. MiXCR was run by TCRdb on the PCR reads, yielding one entry per CDR3 protein. The data hold fewer than 350,000 distinct CDR3 sequences, with roughly 24% observed a single time. Sequencing input: naive CD8+ T cells from blood, with Jurkat cell RNA spiked in. Subset denoted: FACS-sorted CD8+CD4-CCR7+CD45RA+ naive T cells. Receptor source: a human donor in good health. Some libraries in this study had Jurkat cell RNA spiked in.

V is TRBV12-3 or TRBV12-4 and J is TRBJ1-4; TRBD1 aligns across 10 bases. The CDR3 spans 12 residues. The V segment lost 4 bases and the J segment 12 bases; nucleotides outside the gene matches: 2. CDR3 DNA sequence: TGTGCCAGCAGTTCGGACAGGGGGGAACTGTTTTTT. Its protein is CASSSDRGELFF.

This clonotype was recorded many times. This rearrangement joins TRBV20-1 to TRBJ1-1; TRBD1 aligns across 8 bases. Trimming at V came to 6 bases and at J to 2 bases, leaving 8 bases not matched to a gene. The CDR3 covers 14 residues. Germline V gene data show CDR1 as DFQATT and CDR2 as SNEGSKA (reference sequence). The CDR3 coding sequence is TGCAGTGCCTGGGGCGGACAGGGCAACACTGAAGCTTTCTTT. It codes for CSAWGGQGNTEAFF.

This clonotype was recorded a few times. This chain joins TRBV6-5 and TRBJ1-2; D not certain. Trimming cost V 2 bases and J 5 bases, with 9 bases left between them. CDR3 length equals 13 residues. Germline V gene sequence: CDR1 MNHEY, CDR2 SVGAGI. The CDR3 loop reads CASSYGRLYGYTF. In DNA form, the CDR3 reads TGTGCCAGCAGTTACGGTAGGTTGTATGGCTACACCTTC.

This clonotype was seen ten or more times. This chain uses TRBV11-2 with TRBJ1-2; D uncertain. Trimming took off 3 bases at V and 0 bases at J, with 5 bases between the two ends. Germline assignment: CDR1 SGHAT and CDR2 FQNNGV. This CDR3 comprises 13 residues. The CDR3 sequence: CASSLGANYGYTF. In nucleotides, the CDR3 is TGTGCCAGCAGCTTGGGTGCTAACTATGGCTACACCTTC.

This clonotype has ten or more counts. The chain couples TRBV4-2 to TRBJ2-7; D gene uncertain. V was cut by 1 base and J by 2 bases, with 9 bases left in between. Germline V gene data show CDR1 as LGHNA and CDR2 as YNFKEQ. The CDR3 extends over 14 amino acids. CDR3 nucleotides: TGTGCCAGCAGCCAAGGGAAGTCGGCCTACGAGCAGTACTTC. Protein sequence: CASSQGKSAYEQYF.

This clonotype was counted at least ten times. This chain connects TRBV6-5 to TRBJ2-7; 8 nucleotides agree with TRBD1. The CDR3 sequence is 14 residues long. The germline gives CDR1 MNHEY, CDR2 SVGAGI. With V trimmed by 0 bases and J by 4 bases, 2 bases remained unmatched. The CDR3 DNA is TGTGCCAGCAGTTACTCACAGGGGGTTTACGAGCAGTACTTC. Its translation: CASSYSQGVYEQYF.

This clonotype has ten or more counts. The junction differs from germline at one of its ends, possibly a read error. This chain links TRBV7-7 with TRBJ2-1, with D unresolved. This CDR3 comprises 17 residues. Germline CDR1 and CDR2: SSHAT and FNYEAQ (reference sequence). The CDR3 loop is CASSLVPPESGLNEQFF. CDR3 DNA: TGTGCTAGCAGCTTAGTCCCCCCGGAGTCTGGGTTGAATGAGCAGTTCTTC.

The DNA of the CDR3 is TGTGCCAGCAGTTTAGTGGGTGGTGGGCCCTCACTACCCACAGATACGCAGTATTTT. Translated: CASSLVGGGPSLPTDTQYF. V is TRBV12-3 or TRBV12-4 and J is TRBJ2-3; D call uncertain. V lost 1 base, J lost 2 bases, and 22 bases lay in between. CDR3 length: 19 residues.

A few counts support this clonotype. J is TRBJ2-6 and V is TRBV27; 8 nucleotides match TRBD1. This CDR3 has 16 amino acids. The germline CDR1 and CDR2 sequences are MNHEY and SMNVEV (reference sequence). J lost 0 bases, V lost 5 bases, and 3 bases had no gene match. CDR3 sequence (DNA): TGTGCCAGCAGTACACAGGGGGTCTCTGGGGCCAACGTCCTGACTTTC. Amino acid sequence: CASSTQGVSGANVLTF.

This clonotype was recorded a few times. CDR3 DNA: TGTGCCAGTAGAGGCGATCTAGAGACCCAGTACTTC. Protein: CASRGDLETQYF. J is TRBJ2-5 and V is TRBV19; D not certain. This CDR3 contains 12 residues. The V end was cut by 6 bases, the J end by 4 bases, with 9 bases between. The germline V gene encodes CDR1 LNHDA and CDR2 SQIVND (reference sequence).

This clonotype appeared many times. The chain employs TRBV7-2 and TRBJ2-1, with D perhaps TRBD2 (6 bases). Germline CDR1 and CDR2: SGHTA and FQGNSA. The CDR3 totals 16 residues. Trimming left V 4 bases short and J 5 bases short, with 18 bases between. This CDR3 reads CASSSGGSWTDNEQFF. The CDR3 DNA is TGTGCCAGCAGCTCAGGAGGGTCTTGGACGGACAATGAGCAGTTCTTC.

This clonotype was detected ten times or more. V is TRBV7-8 and J is TRBJ1-1; D is perhaps TRBD1 (6 bases). CDR3 size: 12 residues. The germline V gene encodes CDR1 SGHVS and CDR2 FQNEAQ. The germline V and J ends were trimmed by 5 bases and 8 bases, with 12 bases remaining between them. CDR3 protein: CASSSRGGEAFF. The CDR3 DNA follows: TGTGCCAGCAGCAGCCGCGGGGGCGAAGCTTTCTTT.

This clonotype was counted at least ten times. The chain couples TRBV20-1 to TRBJ2-7; perhaps TRBD1 as D (5 bases). The CDR3 runs 13 residues. Germline V gene lookup returns CDR1 DFQATT and CDR2 SNEGSKA (reference sequence). Trimming stripped 5 bases from V and 1 base from J, with 12 bases between. Here the CDR3 reads CSALTDSSYEQYF. CDR3 nucleotide sequence: TGCAGTGCTTTGACAGACAGTTCCTACGAGCAGTACTTC.

This chain joins TRBV27 and TRBJ2-7, with D maybe TRBD1 (5 bases). The CDR3 extends over 14 amino acids. Looked up from germline, CDR1 is MNHEY and CDR2 is SMNVEV (reference sequence). Trimming pared 0 bases from V and 3 bases from J, leaving 9 bases between. As DNA, the CDR3 is TGTGCCAGCAGTTTATCGGACACCTACTACGAGCAGTACTTC. Translated, it gives CASSLSDTYYEQYF.

This clonotype was counted at least ten times. This chain links TRBV29-1 with TRBJ2-7; TRBD1 aligns across 10 bases. This CDR3 comprises 11 residues. Germline assignment: CDR1 SQVTM and CDR2 ANQGSEA. The junction had 1 base not matched to a gene; V was cut back by 0 bases and J by 11 bases. CDR3 loop: CSVEDGTGEYF. The DNA of the CDR3 is TGCAGCGTTGAAGATGGGACAGGGGAGTACTTC.

V gene TRBV12-5 combines with J gene TRBJ1-2, with D possibly being TRBD1 (6 bases). The CDR3 contains 15 residues. V was cut by 5 bases and J by 8 bases, with 21 bases left in between. Germline assignment: CDR1 LGHNT and CDR2 FRNRAP. CDR3 sequence (DNA): TGTGCTAGTGGTCTTGCCAGGGGAATGGGAAGCGGCTACACCTTC. Translation gives CASGLARGMGSGYTF.

The chain employs TRBV5-6 and TRBJ2-2; D is uncertain. The CDR3 consists of 15 residues. The germline V gene has CDR1 SGHDT and CDR2 YYEEEE. V was trimmed by 0 bases and J by 5 bases, leaving 11 bases between them. The CDR3 reads CASSLASELTGELFF. CDR3 bases: TGTGCCAGCAGCTTGGCTTCAGAACTGACCGGGGAGCTGTTTTTT.

As concerns this clonotype: A much more abundant neighbour one base away suggests this may be a read error. The chain couples TRBV6-2 or TRBV6-3 to TRBJ1-1; 8 bases match TRBD1. CDR3 size: 15 residues. V lost 5 bases and J lost 1; bases outside the gene matches: 6. Per the germline V gene, CDR1 is MNHEY and CDR2 is SVGEGT. The CDR3 nucleotides read TGTGCCAGCAGTCCCGACAGGGGTAAGAACACTGAAGCTTTCTTT. Protein product: CASSPDRGKNTEAFF.

This clonotype was seen a single time. The V call is TRBV5-1, the J call TRBJ2-5; TRBD2 agrees at 7 bases. The germline V gene has CDR1 SGHRS and CDR2 YFSETQ. The V and J ends lost 6 bases and 13 bases, in that order; junction bases with no gene match: 33. The CDR3 is made up of 19 amino acids. The CDR3 DNA follows: TGCGCCAGCAACCCACTGTCTCTTCGGGGGGTCCACCCCCGAGAGCCCCCGTACTTC. It specifies CASNPLSLRGVHPREPPYF.

This clonotype was seen a handful of times. The CDR3 nucleotides read TGTGCCAGCAGTTACTCCCCTACAGTTCCTACCCTAGACGAGCAGTACTTC. Protein sequence: CASSYSPTVPTLDEQYF. The chain joins TRBV6-2 or TRBV6-3 to TRBJ2-7; D not resolved. V dropped 0 bases and J dropped 5 bases, with 20 bases sitting between them. The CDR3 totals 17 residues. Germline V gene lookup returns CDR1 MNHEY and CDR2 SVGEGT.

The sample holds one count of this clonotype. A much bigger clone sits one base away, suggesting this may be a read error. This rearrangement joins TRBV19 to TRBJ2-5; 8 bases line up with TRBD2. CDR3 length: 15 residues. Looked up from germline, CDR1 is LNHDA and CDR2 is SQIVND (reference sequence). As DNA, the CDR3 is TGTGCCAGTCATGGTACTAGCGGCTACCAGGAGACCCAGTACTTC. Translating gives CASHGTSGYQETQYF.

The J gene is TRBJ2-1, the V gene TRBV7-9; the match to TRBD2 covers 11 bases. The germline V gene encodes CDR1 SEHNR and CDR2 FQNEAQ (reference sequence). There are 16 residues in the CDR3. V trimming: 4 bases; J trimming: 11 bases; junction bases outside the gene matches: 13. The CDR3 loop reads CASSSLAGGPLNKQFF. The CDR3 region has the DNA TGTGCCAGCAGCTCTTTAGCGGGAGGGCCGCTTAATAAGCAGTTCTTC.

Comment on this clonotype: A much larger clone sits a single nucleotide away, making a read error possible. This CDR3 is missing its conserved last phenylalanine or tryptophan, likely due to a read error. The rearrangement uses TRBV28 and TRBJ1-5; TRBD1 matches 7 bases. Germline CDR1 reads MDHEN; CDR2 reads SYDVKM. Trimming at V came to 5 bases and at J to 5 bases, leaving 9 bases not matched to a gene. This CDR3 comprises 15 residues. CDR3 nucleotide sequence: TGTGCCAGCAGTCACCGGGACAGAGGTCATCAGCCCCAGCATCTT. This gives the protein CASSHRDRGHQPQHL.

This clonotype was seen a handful of times. The chain recombines TRBV7-9 with TRBJ1-1; D not certain. The CDR3 has 16 amino acids. The germline V gene encodes CDR1 SEHNR and CDR2 FQNEAQ (reference sequence). Trimming left V 0 bases short and J 4 bases short, with 15 bases between. The CDR3 protein is CASSLAVNGESTEAFF. CDR3 in DNA: TGTGCCAGCAGCTTAGCAGTCAATGGGGAGAGCACTGAAGCTTTCTTT.

This clonotype showed up just a few times. The chain carries TRBV18 and TRBJ2-7; D uncertain. Trimming pared 6 bases from V and 1 base from J, leaving 7 bases between. The CDR3 has 12 residues. Germline CDR1 is KGHSH and CDR2 is LQKENI. As DNA, the CDR3 is TGTGCCAGCTCTACAGCTTCCTACGAGCAGTACTTC. Translated, it gives CASSTASYEQYF.

The count of this clonotype is one. A read error may explain this, as a much larger clone is one base away. The chain is built from TRBV2 and TRBJ1-5; perhaps TRBD1 as D (5 bases). The germline V gene has CDR1 SNHLY and CDR2 FYNNEI. The CDR3 has 15 amino acids. The CDR3 sequence: CAGSSTEHSNQPQHF. The CDR3 nucleotides are TGTGCCGGCAGTTCGACAGAGCATAGCAATCAGCCCCAGCATTTT.

The sample holds many counts of this clonotype. This chain connects TRBV20-1 to TRBJ1-1; D not certain. The germline gives CDR1 DFQATT, CDR2 SNEGSKA (reference sequence). The ends were cut back, 1 base at V and 0 bases at J, with 18 bases in the middle. The CDR3 contains 17 residues. CDR3 sequence reads: CSARVIPAPTVNTEAFF. The CDR3 bases are TGCAGTGCTAGAGTTATACCGGCCCCGACGGTGAACACTGAAGCTTTCTTT.

The V call is TRBV7-9, the J call TRBJ1-5; TRBD1 agrees at 8 bases. There are 16 residues in the CDR3. From germline, CDR1 is SEHNR and CDR2 FQNEAQ (reference sequence). V was pared by 2 bases and J by 6 bases, with 9 bases of the junction left unmatched. The CDR3 DNA follows: TGTGCCAGCAGCTTATCTCAGGGGGCTATCGGTCAGCCCCAGCATTTT. It specifies CASSLSQGAIGQPQHF.

This clonotype was detected ten times or more. This chain joins TRBV6-2 or TRBV6-3 and TRBJ2-3; D is unclear. V was pared by 8 bases and J by 4 bases, with 10 bases between. The length of the CDR3 is 12 residues. Germline-derived CDR1 and CDR2 are MNHEY and SVGEGT. The CDR3 bases are TGTGCCAGCCGAACCGCCCCAGATACGCAGTATTTT. It yields the protein CASRTAPDTQYF.